Listed here are 9 T cell receptor beta chains from one sample, sequenced in a study of Tregs in tolerant kidney transplant recipients. Assay used: immunoSEQ multiplex PCR; TCRdb lists only in-frame clones, some missing. Of 240,000 or so clones in the sample, 80% to 85% were seen once. The sequenced sample was CD4+ T cells from blood. These TCRs come from a human donor in good health.

In its sample, this clone was seen a few times. This chain uses TRBV6-4 with TRBJ2-7; D ambiguous. The CDR3 has 15 residues. The V end lost 3 bases, the J end lost 5 bases, and 17 bases lay between the germline ends. Germline V CDR1 and CDR2: MRHNA, SNTAGT. CDR3 in amino acids: CASSEETPGLHEQYF. The CDR3 DNA follows: TGTGCCAGCAGTGAGGAGACCCCCGGCCTCCACGAGCAGTACTTC.

This clone occurred a few times. The chain couples TRBV6-1 to TRBJ1-1, with 7 bases lining up with TRBD1. Germline CDR1 and CDR2: MNHNS and SASEGT. V lost 5 bases and J lost 4; bases outside the gene matches: 10. The CDR3 extends over 15 amino acids. CDR3 bases: TGTGCCAGCAGTTCTACAGGGGTCCCGCTCACTGAAGCTTTCTTT. The encoded protein is CASSSTGVPLTEAFF.

A few counts support this clone. This chain uses TRBV7-5 with TRBJ1-1; the D call of TRBD1 is as the table states it, not checked on the DNA. TRBV7-5 is deemed a pseudogene. The CDR3 has 14 amino acids. The CDR3 reads CARPPGQEGTEAFF. As DNA, the CDR3 is TGTGCCAGACCCCCGGGACAGGAGGGGACTGAAGCTTTCTTT.

This CDR3 is CASSARLVNTEAFF. CDR3 bases: TGTGCCAGCAGCGCCCGTTTGGTAAACACTGAAGCTTTCTTT. This chain links TRBV7-2 with TRBJ1-1; D remains unclear. The ends were cut back, 5 bases at V and 2 bases at J, with 12 bases in the middle. The germline CDR1 and CDR2 sequences are SGHTA and FQGNSA. There are 14 residues in the CDR3.

This clone was detected only a few times. V usage is TRBV5-1 and J usage is TRBJ1-5; TRBD1 aligns across 8 bases. Unmatched junction bases numbered 7, after V lost 3 bases and J lost 5 bases. This CDR3 has 15 amino acids. CDR1 SGHRS and CDR2 YFSETQ come from the germline V gene. The CDR3 loop reads CASSSGQGADQPQHF. The CDR3 DNA is TGCGCCAGCAGCTCAGGACAGGGTGCGGATCAGCCCCAGCATTTT.

This clone was counted once. The chain is built from TRBV4-1 and TRBJ1-3; 7 bases map to TRBD1. The germline V gene encodes CDR1 MGHRA and CDR2 YSYEKL. The CDR3 consists of 15 residues. Trimming took 1 base from V and 2 from J; bases not matched to a gene: 2. CDR3 nucleotides: TGCGCCAGCAGCCAAGGACAGGGCACTGGAAACACCATATATTTT. Amino acids: CASSQGQGTGNTIYF.

V and J are TRBV23-1 and TRBJ2-1, with unresolved D. TRBV23-1 counts as an open reading frame of uncertain function. The V end was cut by 1 base, the J end by 4 bases, with 8 bases between. The CDR3 contains 14 residues. The CDR3 loop is CASSQYVVYNEQFF. In DNA form, the CDR3 reads TGCGCCAGCAGTCAATACGTAGTTTACAATGAGCAGTTCTTC.

CDR3 residues: CASSYRLAGGYEQYF. CDR3 DNA sequence: TGTGCCAGCAGTTACCGACTAGCGGGAGGCTACGAGCAGTACTTC. The genes are TRBV6-5 and TRBJ2-5; 13 bases map to TRBD2. The DNA end is more similar to TRBJ2-7, so the J call may be wrong. Germline V gene sequence: CDR1 MNHEY, CDR2 SVGAGI. The CDR3 loop spans 15 amino acids.

The rearrangement joins TRBV2 to TRBJ1-6; tentative D call: TRBD1 (5 bases). CDR1 and CDR2 from the germline V gene are SNHLY and FYNNEI. Trimming left V 7 bases short and J 10 bases short, with 14 bases between. The CDR3 runs to 13 residues. The CDR3 spells CASTAGIGSPLHF. The CDR3 DNA reads as TGTGCCAGCACTGCAGGGATAGGGTCACCCCTCCACTTT.